A single T cell receptor beta chain is shown here with its context. Sequencing used immunoSEQ multiplex PCR; TCRdb keeps in-frame clones, though not all of them. Of more than 10,000 clones in the sample, 85% to 95% are singletons; the top ten hold approximately 15%. The data derive from a study of control samples from healthy donors and cancer patients. The sample comprised PBMCs. The clonotype was recovered from a man older than 75 with lung cancer.

The DNA of the CDR3 is TGTGCCAGCAGCTTAGCGTCAGGACATGACTACAATGAGCAGTTCTTC. Amino acids: CASSLASGHDYNEQFF. The chain couples TRBV7-9 to TRBJ2-1; tentative D call: TRBD1 (5 bases). This CDR3 is built from 16 residues. The germline gives CDR1 SEHNR, CDR2 FQNEAQ (reference sequence). Trimming removed 0 bases at V and 3 bases at J, with 12 bases between.